The 25 T cell receptor beta chains below come from one sample, sequenced in a study of response to subunit inactivated influenza vaccine. TCRdb recomputed calls from the RT-PCR reads with MiXCR, one row per CDR3 protein. This table holds about 500,000 distinct CDR3 sequences, 16% found once. This specimen was CD4+ T cells sorted from PBMCs, taken about 23 months after vaccination. Receptors originate from a man aged 50 to 75 who received an inactivated influenza vaccine.

This clonotype was counted only a few times. The chain recombines TRBV25-1 with TRBJ1-5; 9 bases are shared with TRBD1. J was trimmed by 7 bases and V by 1 base; bases with no gene match: 2. Germline values: CDR1 MGHDK, CDR2 SYGVNS. The length of the CDR3 is 14 residues. The CDR3 spells CASSEWDRVQPQHF. The CDR3 DNA reads TGTGCCAGCAGTGAATGGGACAGGGTGCAGCCCCAGCATTTT.

This clonotype has only a few counts. The chain joins TRBV5-1 to TRBJ2-3; D call uncertain. Per germline, CDR1 SGHRS and CDR2 YFSETQ. This CDR3 spans 15 amino acids. V lost 4 bases, J lost 0 bases, and 12 bases lay in between. CDR3 sequence reads: CASSLRVASTDTQYF. The CDR3 region has the DNA TGCGCCAGCAGCCTCCGGGTCGCTAGCACAGATACGCAGTATTTT.

This clonotype was counted ten times or more. The chain employs TRBV20-1 and TRBJ2-1, with a weak D call TRBD1 (6 bases). CDR3 length: 12 residues. CDR1 and CDR2 from the germline V gene are DFQATT and SNEGSKA (reference sequence). The V and J ends lost 6 bases and 4 bases respectively, with 10 bases between them. This CDR3 is CSARRGYNEQFF. CDR3 in DNA: TGCAGTGCCAGAAGGGGGTACAATGAGCAGTTCTTC.

This clonotype was counted only a few times. The V call is TRBV7-2, the J call TRBJ2-3; D might be TRBD1 (6 bases). This CDR3 has 15 residues. The V gene lost 4 bases and the J gene lost 3 bases, with 14 bases spanning the gap. Germline V gene sequence: CDR1 SGHTA, CDR2 FQGNSA. DNA for the CDR3: TGTGCCAGCAGCTGGCGGTCGGGGACAACAGATACGCAGTATTTT. Its translation is CASSWRSGTTDTQYF.

In this sample, this clonotype turned up a few times. J is TRBJ1-5 and V is TRBV20-1, with D unresolved. The CDR3 is made up of 13 amino acids. Germline CDR1 is DFQATT and CDR2 is SNEGSKA (reference sequence). The ends were cut back, 6 bases at V and 7 bases at J, with 16 bases in the middle. The CDR3 spells CSALDLPGQPQHF. The CDR3 DNA sequence: TGCAGTGCCCTTGACTTGCCCGGGCAGCCCCAGCATTTT.

This clonotype was seen a handful of times. The chain couples TRBV12-3 or TRBV12-4 to TRBJ2-7, with TRBD2 matching 13 bases. Trimming removed 6 bases from V and 0 bases from J; junction bases left unmatched: 5. This CDR3 has 16 residues. The CDR3 spells CASSRRLAGGSYEQYF. CDR3 DNA sequence: TGTGCCAGCAGCCGAAGACTAGCGGGGGGCTCCTACGAGCAGTACTTC.

The chain uses TRBV10-3 and TRBJ2-1, with 7 bases lining up with TRBD2. V dropped 5 bases and J dropped 7; count of bases not matched to a gene: 8. The V gene's germline CDR1 is ENHRY and CDR2 SYGVKD. The CDR3 length is 14 residues. CDR3 nucleotides: TGTGCCATCAGTCCGCGGGAGATTGGGAATGAGCAGTTCTTC. This encodes CAISPREIGNEQFF.

This clonotype appeared a few times. V gene TRBV20-1 combines with J gene TRBJ2-1, with 7 bases matching TRBD2. J lost 6 bases, V lost 5 bases, and 10 bases had no gene match. CDR1 DFQATT and CDR2 SNEGSKA come from the germline V gene (reference sequence). This CDR3 contains 14 residues. The CDR3 sequence is CSAATSVFPNEQFF. The CDR3 DNA sequence: TGCAGTGCTGCCACTAGCGTCTTCCCCAATGAGCAGTTCTTC.

Here the CDR3 reads CASKLGGFSETQYF. Here the CDR3 DNA reads TGTGCCAGCAAACTAGGGGGCTTTTCGGAGACCCAGTACTTC. The rearrangement uses TRBV6-1 and TRBJ2-5; 7 bases are shared with TRBD1. Germline assignment: CDR1 MNHNS and CDR2 SASEGT. J lost 5 bases, V lost 7 bases, and 10 bases had no gene match. The CDR3 is 14 residues long.

This clonotype came up a few times. The CDR3: CASSLEGRGADTQYF. The CDR3, as DNA: TGTGCCAGCTCACTGGAGGGCAGGGGTGCAGATACGCAGTATTTT. The chain links TRBV18 to TRBJ2-3, with D perhaps being TRBD1 or TRBD2 (6 bases each). The CDR3 covers 15 residues. Germline V gene data show CDR1 as KGHSH and CDR2 as LQKENI. Trimming cost V 4 bases and J 4 bases, with 15 bases left between them. The full variable domain, with the rest looked up from reference TRBV18 and TRBJ2-3, is NAGVMQNPRHLVRRRGQEARLRCSPMKGHSHVYWYRQLPEEGLKFMVYLQKENIIDESGMPKERFSAEFPKEGPSILRIQQVVRGDSAAYFCASSLEGRGADTQYFGPGTRLTVL.

This clonotype turned up a few times. J is TRBJ2-5 and V is TRBV29-1; TRBD1 matches 10 bases. The CDR3 runs to 13 residues. The germline V gene has CDR1 SQVTM and CDR2 ANQGSEA. The CDR3 loop is CSCHGTGVETQYF. CDR3 nucleotides: TGCAGTTGCCATGGGACAGGGGTCGAGACCCAGTACTTC.

The chain recombines TRBV3-1 with TRBJ1-4; a weak D match, TRBD1 (5 bases). The CDR3 runs 15 residues. V was cut by 1 base and J by 10 bases, with 16 bases left in between. The germline gives CDR1 LGHDT, CDR2 YNNKEL (reference sequence). The CDR3 spells CASSQGQGKRVKLFF. The CDR3 nucleotides read TGTGCCAGCAGCCAAGGTCAGGGTAAACGAGTAAAACTGTTTTTT. The variable domain in full, with the rest retrieved from reference TRBV3-1 and TRBJ1-4, is DTAVSQTPKYLVTQMGNDKSIKCEQNLGHDTMYWYKQDSKKFLKIMFSYNNKELIINETVPNRFSPKSPDKAHLNLHINSLELGDSAVYFCASSQGQGKRVKLFFGSGTQLSVL.

The chain uses TRBV6-2 or TRBV6-3 and TRBJ2-7, with D possibly matching TRBD2 (5 bases). Per germline, CDR1 MNHEY and CDR2 SVGEGT. Trimming removed 5 bases from V and 3 bases from J, with 14 bases in between. This CDR3 spans 14 amino acids. The CDR3 region has the DNA TGTGCCAGCAGTAGGCCGGGGAACCTCTACGAGCAGTACTTC. Translating gives CASSRPGNLYEQYF.

The chain uses TRBV29-1 and TRBJ2-5; the D is unclear. Germline lookup yields CDR1 SQVTM and CDR2 ANQGSEA. V was shortened by 3 bases and J by 2 bases, with 10 bases between the two germline ends. The CDR3 spans 13 residues. The CDR3 here is CSVDLTRQETQYF. The CDR3 DNA follows: TGCAGCGTTGACCTGACAAGACAAGAGACCCAGTACTTC.

The chain employs TRBV28 and TRBJ2-7; TRBD1 is a possible D gene (5 bases). The CDR3 contains 14 residues. CDR1 MDHEN and CDR2 SYDVKM come from the germline V gene. Between the trimmed V and J ends, which lost 4 bases and 0 bases, there was a span of 10 bases. For the CDR3, the DNA is TGTGCCAGCAGTTACCCCAGGGTCTCCTACGAGCAGTACTTC. As protein: CASSYPRVSYEQYF. Looking up the rest from reference TRBV28 and TRBJ2-7 gives the full variable domain: DVKVTQSSRYLVKRTGEKVFLECVQDMDHENMFWYRQDPGLGLRLIYFSYDVKMKEKGDIPEGYSVSREKKERFSLILESASTNQTSMYLCASSYPRVSYEQYFGPGTRLTVT.

This clonotype has only a few counts. The V gene is TRBV30, the J gene TRBJ2-7; D may be TRBD2 (5 bases). The ends were cut back, 1 base at V and 2 bases at J, with 6 bases in the middle. The germline gives CDR1 GTSNPN, CDR2 SVGIG (reference sequence). CDR3 length: 12 amino acids. The CDR3 is CAWSGGAYEQYF. The CDR3 DNA is TGTGCCTGGAGTGGGGGAGCCTACGAGCAGTACTTC.

This clonotype was picked up a small number of times. The chain links TRBV7-9 to TRBJ2-1; TRBD2 agrees at 7 bases. Trimming took 5 bases from V and 5 from J; bases not matched to a gene: 9. Germline V lookup: CDR1 SEHNR, CDR2 FQNEAQ (reference sequence). The CDR3 covers 15 residues. The CDR3 sequence: CASSTRGDPNNEQFF. The CDR3 bases are TGTGCCAGCAGCACCCGGGGGGATCCAAACAATGAGCAGTTCTTC.

V is TRBV6-2 or TRBV6-3 and J is TRBJ2-2; 7 nucleotides align to TRBD1. V trimming: 9 bases; J trimming: 4 bases; junction bases outside the gene matches: 8. The CDR3 runs to 14 residues. Germline V gene lookup returns CDR1 MNHEY and CDR2 SVGEGT. As DNA, the CDR3 is TGTGCCAGTGTAAGGGGGCAGGGCACCGGGGAGCTGTTTTTT. Encoded protein: CASVRGQGTGELFF.

The table lists this clonotype with a few counts. The V and J genes are TRBV12-3 or TRBV12-4 and TRBJ2-2, with 7 positions matching TRBD1. This CDR3 region has 15 residues. With V trimmed by 4 bases and J by 5 bases, 7 bases remained unmatched. The CDR3 loop is CASSSGTEWTGELFF. The CDR3 DNA reads as TGTGCCAGCAGTTCTGGGACAGAATGGACCGGGGAGCTGTTTTTT.

This clonotype was seen more than once but under ten times. V usage is TRBV29-1 and J usage is TRBJ1-1, with a weak D call TRBD1 (6 bases). This CDR3 comprises 14 residues. CDR1 is SQVTM, CDR2 ANQGSEA, per germline. With 7 bases removed from V and 1 base from J, the gap between germline ends came to 16 bases. CDR3 in amino acids: CSARHSTGNTEAFF. CDR3 in DNA: TGCAGCGCTCGCCACTCGACAGGGAACACTGAAGCTTTCTTT.

The rearrangement uses TRBV28 and TRBJ2-1; 7 positions match TRBD2. Germline V gene lookup returns CDR1 MDHEN and CDR2 SYDVKM. The length of the CDR3 is 16 residues. V shed 8 bases and J 0 bases; nucleotides not matched to a gene: 10. The CDR3 DNA reads as TGTGCCAGCGGACTAGGCGGGACGAGCTCCTACAATGAGCAGTTCTTC. Its protein is CASGLGGTSSYNEQFF.

Notes on this clonotype: One end of the junction fails to match germline, which may point to a read error. The rearrangement uses TRBV7-2 and TRBJ2-1; D call uncertain. The germline gives CDR1 SGHTA, CDR2 FQGNSA. The CDR3 spans 15 residues. DNA of the CDR3: TGTGCCAGCAGCTTAGAACCCAGCTCCTACAATAAGCAGTTCTTC. Its translation: CASSLEPSSYNKQFF.

This clonotype occurred a few times. V is TRBV3-1 and J is TRBJ2-5, with a weak D call TRBD2 (6 bases). This CDR3 spans 13 amino acids. CDR1 is LGHDT, CDR2 YNNKEL, per germline (reference sequence). The V gene lost 3 bases and the J gene lost 5 bases, with 10 bases spanning the gap. The CDR3 nucleotides are TGTGCCAGCAGCCACGCGGGGAAGGAGACCCAGTACTTC. Its translation is CASSHAGKETQYF.

The chain combines TRBV6-1 with TRBJ2-3; possible D gene TRBD2, 7 bases. Germline CDR1 reads MNHNS; CDR2 reads SASEGT. With 6 bases removed from V and 0 bases from J, the gap between germline ends came to 13 bases. The CDR3 loop spans 15 amino acids. The CDR3 DNA is TGTGCCAGCAGAGGGGGGGGACGTAGCACAGATACGCAGTATTTT. It is translated as CASRGGGRSTDTQYF.

The V and J genes are TRBV29-1 and TRBJ1-2, with unresolved D. In germline, CDR1 is SQVTM, CDR2 ANQGSEA. The V and J ends lost 8 bases and 3 bases respectively, with 4 bases between them. The CDR3 totals 9 residues. In DNA form, the CDR3 reads TGCAGCCCCCACTATGGCTACACCTTC. Translated: CSPHYGYTF.